Each of the 28 T cell receptor beta chains below was sequenced from the same sample in a study of shared clonotypes between healthy human individuals. Sequencing was performed with immunoSEQ multiplex PCR; in TCRdb, only in-frame clones are kept and a portion is missing. The sample lists 400,000 to 600,000 clones; around 79% were seen once. Sequencing was done on a sample of PBMCs. The source is a woman aged 40-49 years in good health. Some clones in this sample may be carry-over from other donors' samples.

The V and J genes are TRBV9 and TRBJ2-7; D unresolved. This CDR3 has 14 amino acids. Per germline, CDR1 SGDLS and CDR2 YYNGEE. Trimming cost V 0 bases and J 2 bases, with 9 bases left between them. The CDR3 protein is CASSVEVDPYEQYF. The CDR3 nucleotides read TGTGCCAGCAGCGTAGAGGTGGACCCCTACGAGCAGTACTTC.

The CDR3 region has the DNA TGTGCCACCAGGGGCGAGGTGGGGGGCGCTCTTGGGGCCAACGTCCTGACTTTC. Encoded protein: CATRGEVGGALGANVLTF. The chain has TRBV15 and TRBJ2-6; D could derive from TRBD1 or TRBD2 (6 bases each). The CDR3 totals 18 residues. Germline V gives CDR1 LNHNV, CDR2 YYDKDF (reference sequence). Trimming removed 6 bases from V and 3 bases from J, with 21 bases in between.

This sequence joins TRBV19 and TRBJ2-2; D possibly corresponds to TRBD1 (7 bases). V was pared by 5 bases and J by 1 base, with 17 bases between. Germline lookup yields CDR1 LNHDA and CDR2 SQIVND (reference sequence). The CDR3 contains 17 residues. CDR3 DNA sequence: TGTGCCAGTAGTCGCGGGACAGAAAAAAGGAACACCGGGGAGCTGTTTTTT. Amino acid sequence: CASSRGTEKRNTGELFF.

A few counts support this clone. The chain couples TRBV7-9 to TRBJ2-7; 8 nucleotides match TRBD1. The V and J ends lost 2 bases and 3 bases, in that order; junction bases with no gene match: 9. Germline CDR1 reads SEHNR; CDR2 reads FQNEAQ (reference sequence). The CDR3 sequence is 16 residues long. The CDR3 nucleotides are TGTGCCAGCAGCTTACCCACGGGACAGGTGAACTACGAGCAGTACTTC. Translation: CASSLPTGQVNYEQYF.

This clone came up once. CDR3 sequence reads: CASSLVGANVLTF. The CDR3 region has the DNA TGTGCCAGCAGCCTCGTTGGGGCCAACGTCCTGACTTTC. This chain links TRBV7-3 with TRBJ2-6, with D hard to call. Trimming left V 5 bases short and J 3 bases short, with 5 bases between. This CDR3 is built from 13 residues. Germline V gene sequence: CDR1 SGHTA, CDR2 FQGTGA. Filled out from reference TRBV7-3 and TRBJ2-6, the complete variable domain reads GAGVSQTPSNKVTEKGKYVELRCDPISGHTALYWYRQSLGQGPEFLIYFQGTGAADDSGLPNDRFFAVRPEGSVSTLKIQRTERGDSAVYLCASSLVGANVLTFGAGSRLTVL.

This chain links TRBV10-3 with TRBJ1-1; possibly TRBD1 for D (5 bases). The V gene's germline CDR1 is ENHRY and CDR2 SYGVKD. V was pared by 7 bases and J by 1 base, with 10 bases between. The CDR3 is 13 residues long. The DNA of the CDR3 is TGTGCCATCAACGGACATAAGAACACTGAAGCTTTCTTT. Translated: CAINGHKNTEAFF.

Turning to this clone: The sample has other DNA sequences that encode this CDR3 too. CDR3 sequence reads: CASSVGQGEQYF. In nucleotides, the CDR3 is TGTGCCAGCAGCGTAGGACAGGGCGAGCAGTACTTC. J is TRBJ2-7 and V is TRBV9; TRBD1 matches 7 bases. Germline V gene sequence: CDR1 SGDLS, CDR2 YYNGEE. CDR3 length: 12 amino acids. With 0 bases clipped from V and 6 bases from J, the junction kept 0 bases outside the gene matches. Looking up the rest from reference TRBV9 and TRBJ2-7 gives the full variable domain: DSGVTQTPKHLITATGQRVTLRCSPRSGDLSVYWYQQSLDQGLQFLIQYYNGEERAKGNILERFSAQQFPDLHSELNLSSLELGDSALYFCASSVGQGEQYFGPGTRLTVT.

This sequence joins TRBV14 and TRBJ2-1; maybe TRBD2 (5 bases). This CDR3 is 13 amino acids long. Germline lookup yields CDR1 SGHDN and CDR2 FVKESK. Trimming pared 4 bases from V and 4 bases from J, leaving 8 bases between. CDR3 sequence reads: CASSLGLYNEQFF. The CDR3 nucleotides read TGTGCCAGCAGCCTCGGACTTTACAATGAGCAGTTCTTC.

The chain uses TRBV29-1 and TRBJ2-5; D is uncertain. The J call is uncertain, as TRBJ2-7 better fits the DNA end. CDR1 is SQVTM, CDR2 ANQGSEA, per germline. The CDR3 totals 12 residues. CDR3 DNA: TGCAGCGTTGAAGGTAGCTCCTACGAGCAGTACTTC. This encodes CSVEGSSYEQYF.

The V and J genes are TRBV25-1 and TRBJ1-6, with D unresolved. Per the germline V gene, CDR1 is MGHDK and CDR2 is SYGVNS. Trimming removed 2 bases at V and 8 bases at J, with 22 bases between. The CDR3 sequence is 18 residues long. CDR3 protein: CASSEKGMGQCPYSPLHF. The CDR3 nucleotides are TGTGCCAGCAGTGAAAAGGGAATGGGCCAGTGCCCTTATTCACCCCTCCACTTT.

The chain carries TRBV25-1 and TRBJ2-7; D assignment may be TRBD1 or TRBD2 (7 bases each). V was pared by 4 bases and J by 0 bases, with 19 bases between. Per germline, CDR1 MGHDK and CDR2 SYGVNS. CDR3 length equals 17 residues. The CDR3 DNA reads as TGTGCCAGCAGTGTCCAGGGCGGGGGACAGAGCTCCTACGAGCAGTACTTC. Translation gives CASSVQGGGQSSYEQYF.

For this clone: Within the sample, other DNA sequences also encode this same CDR3. The chain is built from TRBV15 and TRBJ1-5; a possible D gene is TRBD1 (6 bases). The V gene's germline CDR1 is LNHNV and CDR2 YYDKDF (reference sequence). This CDR3 contains 13 residues. V lost 4 bases, J lost 4 bases, and 8 bases lay in between. The CDR3 DNA follows: TGTGCCACCAGCACCAGGGGTAATCAGCCCCAGCATTTT. It codes for CATSTRGNQPQHF.

This clone showed up just once. V is TRBV11-2 and J is TRBJ2-1; 15 nucleotides align to TRBD2. This CDR3 contains 16 residues. CDR1 and CDR2 (germline): SGHAT, FQNNGV. J was trimmed by 6 bases and V by 4 bases; bases with no gene match: 4. The CDR3 DNA sequence: TGTGCCAGCAGCTCCCGGGGACTAGCGGGGGGCAATGAGCAGTTCTTC. Translating it yields CASSSRGLAGGNEQFF. The variable domain in full, with the rest retrieved from reference TRBV11-2 and TRBJ2-1, is EAGVAQSPRYKIIEKRQSVAFWCNPISGHATLYWYQQILGQGPKLLIQFQNNGVVDDSQLPKDRFSAERLKGVDSTLKIQPAKLEDSAVYLCASSSRGLAGGNEQFFGPGTRLTVL.

J is TRBJ2-2 and V is TRBV7-2; D is uncertain. The CDR3 covers 15 residues. Germline V gene lookup returns CDR1 SGHTA and CDR2 FQGNSA. Trimming stripped 2 bases from V and 4 bases from J, with 11 bases between. DNA for the CDR3: TGTGCCAGCAGCTTACAGCTTACCCCCACCGGGGAGCTGTTTTTT. Translated: CASSLQLTPTGELFF.

This clone was found many times. The chain links TRBV13 to TRBJ2-5; D unclear. Trimming took 5 bases from V and 5 from J, leaving 12 bases between them. The CDR3 totals 13 residues. The germline V gene has CDR1 PRHDT and CDR2 FYEKMQ (reference sequence). The CDR3, as DNA: TGTGCCAGCAGCCAGACCTTTGTGGAGACCCAGTACTTC. It is translated as CASSQTFVETQYF. The full variable domain, rest sourced from reference TRBV13 and TRBJ2-5, is AAGVIQSPRHLIKEKRETATLKCYPIPRHDTVYWYQQGPGQDPQFLISFYEKMQSDKGSIPDRFSAQQFSDYHSELNMSSLELGDSALYFCASSQTFVETQYFGPGTRLLVL.

The rearrangement links TRBV29-1 to TRBJ2-2; TRBD1 aligns across 11 bases. Germline trimming cut 3 bases from V and 4 bases from J; bases unmatched to any gene: 7. Germline lookup yields CDR1 SQVTM and CDR2 ANQGSEA. This CDR3 region has 16 residues. CDR3 loop: CSVETWGTGGTGELFF. The DNA for the CDR3 is TGCAGCGTTGAGACATGGGGGACAGGGGGCACCGGGGAGCTGTTTTTT.

The chain employs TRBV27 and TRBJ2-1; TRBD2 matches 14 bases. This CDR3 spans 15 amino acids. Trimming at V came to 1 base and at J to 7 bases, leaving 0 bases not matched to a gene. The germline CDR1 and CDR2 sequences are MNHEY and SMNVEV (reference sequence). The CDR3 DNA is TGTGCCAGCAGTTTATGGACTAGCGGGAGGAATGAGCAGTTCTTC. This encodes CASSLWTSGRNEQFF.

The chain uses TRBV29-1 and TRBJ2-7; D is tentatively TRBD1 or TRBD2 (6 bases each). Germline CDR1 is SQVTM and CDR2 is ANQGSEA. The length of the CDR3 is 14 residues. Trimming removed 5 bases from V and 4 bases from J, with 18 bases in between. The DNA for the CDR3 is TGCAGCGTTTTGGAGGGGGACCCCTTTTACGAGCAGTACTTC. Translation gives CSVLEGDPFYEQYF.

This rearrangement joins TRBV19 to TRBJ2-1; 9 bases line up with TRBD2. The trim removed 6 bases at V and 8 bases at J, leaving 11 bases unmatched. Germline assignment: CDR1 LNHDA and CDR2 SQIVND (reference sequence). The CDR3 extends over 15 amino acids. The CDR3 DNA follows: TGTGCCAGTAGCGGAGTAGCGGGAGTAGGCTATGAGCAGTTCTTC. Translation: CASSGVAGVGYEQFF.

This chain links TRBV11-1 with TRBJ2-7, with D possibly matching TRBD1 (5 bases). Germline CDR1 SGHAT, CDR2 FQDESV (reference sequence). V lost 2 bases and J lost 6, with 11 bases in between. This CDR3 has 13 amino acids. The CDR3 DNA is TGTGCCAGCAGCTTACAGGGTTGGGTCGAGCAGTACTTC. Its translation: CASSLQGWVEQYF.

V and J are TRBV11-2 and TRBJ2-7; tentative D call: TRBD1 (5 bases). CDR1 and CDR2 from the germline V gene are SGHAT and FQNNGV. V was clipped by 4 bases and J by 11 bases, with 18 bases between them. CDR3 length: 13 residues. The CDR3 DNA follows: TGTGCCAGCAGCTCGCAGCAACAGGATAGGGAGTACTTC. Protein: CASSSQQQDREYF.

V gene TRBV7-6 combines with J gene TRBJ2-1; TRBD2 matches at 8 bases. The CDR3 is 19 amino acids. Germline V gene lookup returns CDR1 SGHVS and CDR2 FNYEAQ. Unmatched junction bases numbered 14, after V lost 0 bases and J lost 4 bases. This CDR3 reads CASSLARGGRVAGYNEQFF. CDR3 nucleotides: TGTGCCAGCAGCTTAGCTCGGGGGGGCCGAGTAGCGGGTTACAATGAGCAGTTCTTC.

V is TRBV5-1 and J is TRBJ1-2; 11 positions agree with TRBD1. With V trimmed by 0 bases and J by 8 bases, 6 bases remained unmatched. The CDR3 is made up of 15 amino acids. Germline CDR1 reads SGHRS; CDR2 reads YFSETQ. CDR3 region: CASSLVGQGARGYTF. The CDR3 DNA sequence: TGCGCCAGCAGCTTGGTAGGACAGGGGGCGCGAGGCTACACCTTC.

The J gene is TRBJ1-2, the V gene TRBV27; the D gene is possibly TRBD1 (6 bases). Germline lookup yields CDR1 MNHEY and CDR2 SMNVEV (reference sequence). V was pared by 5 bases and J by 2 bases, with 12 bases between. CDR3 length: 14 amino acids. In nucleotides, the CDR3 is TGTGCCAGCAGTCCAGGGGAGTTCAACTATGGCTACACCTTC. Translating it yields CASSPGEFNYGYTF.

This clone was detected only once. The rearrangement joins TRBV5-4 to TRBJ2-5, with 8 positions matching TRBD2. CDR1 is SGHNT, CDR2 YYREEE, per germline (reference sequence). The V segment lost 0 bases and the J segment 0 bases; nucleotides outside the gene matches: 4. The CDR3 is 16 residues long. CDR3 coding DNA: TGTGCCAGCAGCTTGGGTAGCGGGGCCAACCAAGAGACCCAGTACTTC. Translating it yields CASSLGSGANQETQYF.

The chain recombines TRBV19 with TRBJ2-1; TRBD2 aligns across 16 bases. Germline V gene data show CDR1 as LNHDA and CDR2 as SQIVND (reference sequence). The CDR3 extends over 17 amino acids. V gave up 6 bases and J gave up 9 bases; unmatched junction bases: 11. The CDR3 protein is CASSVGTSGRAAFEQFF. Here the CDR3 DNA reads TGTGCCAGTAGCGTTGGGACTAGCGGGAGGGCCGCTTTTGAGCAGTTCTTC.

The rearrangement joins TRBV19 to TRBJ2-3, with 12 bases lining up with TRBD2. The ends lost 0 bases at V and 1 base at J; junction bases unmatched: 5. Germline V gene data show CDR1 as LNHDA and CDR2 as SQIVND (reference sequence). The CDR3 runs to 18 residues. CDR3 nucleotides: TGTGCCAGTAGTATAGAGGCGACTAGCGGGAGTCGCACAGATACGCAGTATTTT. Translating gives CASSIEATSGSRTDTQYF.

On this clone itself: Since a much larger clone is just one base distant, this may be a read error. The chain combines TRBV7-9 with TRBJ1-1; the D gene is possibly TRBD1 (6 bases). The CDR3 length is 13 residues. V lost 5 bases to trimming and J lost 1 base, with 8 bases between them. In germline, CDR1 is SEHNR, CDR2 FQNEAQ (reference sequence). CDR3 sequence: CASSIGGNTEAFF. The CDR3 coding sequence is TGTGCCAGCAGCATAGGGGGGAACACTGAAGCTTTCTTT.